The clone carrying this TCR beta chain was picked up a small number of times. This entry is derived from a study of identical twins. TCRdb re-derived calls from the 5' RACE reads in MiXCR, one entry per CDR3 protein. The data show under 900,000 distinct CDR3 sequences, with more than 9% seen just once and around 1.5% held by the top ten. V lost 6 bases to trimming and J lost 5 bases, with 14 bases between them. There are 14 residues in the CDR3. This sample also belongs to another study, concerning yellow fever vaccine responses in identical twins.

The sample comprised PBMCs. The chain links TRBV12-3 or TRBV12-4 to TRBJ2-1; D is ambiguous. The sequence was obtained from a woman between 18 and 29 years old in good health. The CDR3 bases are TGTGCCAGCAGCCTTGGCGGAAGCCACAATGAGCAGTTCTTC. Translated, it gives CASSLGGSHNEQFF.